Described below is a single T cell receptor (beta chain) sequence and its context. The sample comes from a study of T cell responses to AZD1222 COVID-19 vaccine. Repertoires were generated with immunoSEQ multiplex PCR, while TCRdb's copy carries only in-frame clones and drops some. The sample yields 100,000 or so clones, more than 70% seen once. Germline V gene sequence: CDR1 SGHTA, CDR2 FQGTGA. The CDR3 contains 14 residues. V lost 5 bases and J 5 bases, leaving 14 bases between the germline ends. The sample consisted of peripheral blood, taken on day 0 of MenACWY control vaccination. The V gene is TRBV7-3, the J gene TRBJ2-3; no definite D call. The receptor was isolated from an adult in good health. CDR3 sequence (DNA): TGTGCCAGCAGCGAAACCTCCTATAGAGATACGCAGTATTTT. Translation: CASSETSYRDTQYF.